What follows are 11 T cell receptor beta chains derived from one specimen sequenced in a study of CXCR3-negative and CXCR3-positive naive CD8 T cells. The authors made the TRB cDNA libraries by 5' RACE using UMI labels. From its re-call of the 5' RACE reads, TCRdb lists each CDR3 protein once, without DNA. The sample yields some 130,000 distinct CDR3 sequences, of which the top ten take up less than 0.55%. The sequencing sample was made of naive CXCR3- CD8+ T cells from blood. Subset reported: CD45RO-CCR7+CD27+CD95- naive CD8+ T cells lacking CXCR3 (TNR3-). The receptors derive from a human donor in good health. Some clones in this sample may be carry-over from other donors' samples.

V gene TRBV9 combines with J gene TRBJ2-4; TCRdb reports TRBD1, a call that lacks DNA to check it against. Germline V gene sequence: CDR1 SGDLS, CDR2 YYNGEE. The CDR3 runs 15 residues. CDR3 loop: CASSFGTGVGNIQYF.

V gene TRBV7-8 combines with J gene TRBJ2-7; with no DNA, the TCRdb D assignment of TRBD2 cannot be verified. The CDR3 has 16 residues. From germline, CDR1 is SGHVS and CDR2 FQNEAQ. The CDR3 protein is CASSVGLAGYSYEQYF.

The rearrangement uses TRBV7-2 and TRBJ2-3; absent DNA, TCRdb's TRBD2 call cannot be checked. The CDR3 length is 17 residues. Germline CDR1 reads SGHTA; CDR2 reads FQGNSA. This CDR3 reads CASSLDRGGASTDTQYF. Complete variable domain (other parts from reference TRBV7-2 and TRBJ2-3): GAGVSQSPSNKVTEKGKDVELRCDPISGHTALYWYRQSLGQGLEFLIYFQGNSAPDKSGLPSDRFSAERTGGSVSTLTIQRTQQEDSAVYLCASSLDRGGASTDTQYFGPGTRLTVL.

This chain links TRBV12-3 or TRBV12-4 with TRBJ2-7; TCRdb gives TRBD1 as the D gene, but with no DNA this cannot be confirmed. There are 13 residues in the CDR3. The CDR3 reads CASSTDSLYEQYF.

V gene TRBV12-3 or TRBV12-4 combines with J gene TRBJ1-6. The CDR3 has 14 residues. CDR3 loop: CASRVVGSDSPLHF.

This sequence joins TRBV4-2 and TRBJ2-7; TCRdb lists TRBD1, though no DNA is available to test this call. The CDR3 is 12 amino acids. Germline CDR1 LGHNA, CDR2 YNFKEQ. The CDR3 protein is CASSPGGDEQYF.

The V gene is TRBV13, the J gene TRBJ2-7; TCRdb designates TRBD1, a call that cannot be tested without DNA. The CDR3 length is 16 residues. CDR1 and CDR2 from the germline V gene are PRHDT and FYEKMQ (reference sequence). The CDR3 region is CASSGYSRVVSYEQYF.

The chain has TRBV13 and TRBJ2-1; TCRdb selects TRBD2, and the lack of DNA leaves this call unchecked. There are 17 residues in the CDR3. Germline loops: CDR1 PRHDT, CDR2 FYEKMQ (reference sequence). CDR3 loop: CASSSRTSGGAGNEQFF. Based on the CDR3 plus reference TRBV13 and TRBJ2-1, the full variable domain is AAGVIQSPRHLIKEKRETATLKCYPIPRHDTVYWYQQGPGQDPQFLISFYEKMQSDKGSIPDRFSAQQFSDYHSELNMSSLELGDSALYFCASSSRTSGGAGNEQFFGPGTRLTVL.

The rearrangement joins TRBV12-3 or TRBV12-4 to TRBJ1-1; absent DNA, TCRdb's TRBD1 call cannot be checked. The CDR3 runs to 13 residues. The CDR3 is CASSWGAFTEAFF.

This chain links TRBV7-2 with TRBJ2-1; TCRdb gives TRBD2 as the D gene, but with no DNA this cannot be confirmed. The CDR3 sequence is 16 residues long. CDR1 is SGHTA and CDR2 is FQGNSA in the germline V gene. CDR3 loop: CASSRGLAGSYNEQFF.

This chain joins TRBV13 and TRBJ1-2. Germline CDR1 and CDR2: PRHDT and FYEKMQ (reference sequence). This CDR3 comprises 12 residues. CDR3 residues: CASSAAGEGYTF. The variable domain in full, with the rest retrieved from reference TRBV13 and TRBJ1-2, is AAGVIQSPRHLIKEKRETATLKCYPIPRHDTVYWYQQGPGQDPQFLISFYEKMQSDKGSIPDRFSAQQFSDYHSELNMSSLELGDSALYFCASSAAGEGYTFGSGTRLTVV.